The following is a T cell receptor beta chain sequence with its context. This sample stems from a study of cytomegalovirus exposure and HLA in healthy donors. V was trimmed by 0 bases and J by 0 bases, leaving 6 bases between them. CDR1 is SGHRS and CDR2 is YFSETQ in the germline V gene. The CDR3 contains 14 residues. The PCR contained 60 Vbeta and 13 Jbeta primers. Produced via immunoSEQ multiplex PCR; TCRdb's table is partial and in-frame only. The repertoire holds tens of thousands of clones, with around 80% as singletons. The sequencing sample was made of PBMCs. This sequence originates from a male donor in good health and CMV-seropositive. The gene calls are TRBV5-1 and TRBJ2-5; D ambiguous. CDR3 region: CASSLASNQETQYF. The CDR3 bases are TGCGCCAGCAGCTTGGCCTCTAACCAAGAGACCCAGTACTTC.